The 27 T cell receptor beta chains given below trace back to one sample, sequenced in a study of technical replicates of blood from a handful of donors (dated by TCRdb to the late 2010s). Library preparation employed the immunoSEQ multiplex PCR assay. TCRdb stores this immuneACCESS table with in-frame sequences only. Part of the clones is absent; in the studies checked, under half of the shortfall reflects unresolved V genes, and no reason is known for the rest. In this sample the table shows about 61,000 clones, roughly 97% of which occur a single time. Clones ranked in the top ten supply approximately 0.18% of the sample. The specimen was T cells isolated from PBMCs. The source of these receptors is a human donor in good health.

The V call is TRBV4-1, the J call TRBJ1-2; D might be TRBD1 (5 bases). In germline, CDR1 is MGHRA, CDR2 YSYEKL. CDR3 length: 16 residues. V shed 1 base and J shed 8 bases, with 20 bases lying between them. CDR3: CASSQAGLPLMGGYTF. DNA of the CDR3: TGCGCCAGCAGCCAAGCGGGACTCCCTCTAATGGGCGGCTACACCTTC.

V gene TRBV11-2 combines with J gene TRBJ2-5, with 7 positions matching TRBD1. Germline values: CDR1 SGHAT, CDR2 FQNNGV. This CDR3 contains 15 residues. The ends lost 1 base at V and 4 bases at J; junction bases unmatched: 6. The CDR3 nucleotides are TGTGCCAGCAGCTTAGGAACAGGGGCGGCAGAGACCCAGTACTTC. Protein: CASSLGTGAAETQYF.

The chain has TRBV6-1 and TRBJ1-2; 7 bases are shared with TRBD1. V lost 7 bases to trimming and J lost 7 bases; unmatched junction nucleotides: 6. CDR1 is MNHNS, CDR2 SASEGT, per germline. The CDR3 runs 12 residues. The CDR3 DNA reads TGTGCCAGCATAACGACAGGGATTGGCTACACCTTC. Amino acid sequence: CASITTGIGYTF.

The chain uses TRBV5-1 and TRBJ1-1, with a possible D match to TRBD1 (5 bases). The CDR3 loop spans 14 amino acids. The ends were cut back, 1 base at V and 5 bases at J, with 12 bases in the middle. The germline V gene has CDR1 SGHRS and CDR2 YFSETQ. CDR3 sequence: CASSLRGGLTEAFF. DNA of the CDR3: TGCGCCAGCAGCTTGCGTGGGGGACTTACTGAAGCTTTCTTT.

The chain links TRBV12-5 to TRBJ2-2; D is perhaps TRBD2 (6 bases). This CDR3 has 14 amino acids. The ends were cut back, 7 bases at V and 6 bases at J, with 15 bases in the middle. CDR1 is LGHNT and CDR2 is FRNRAP in the germline V gene. Here the CDR3 reads CASALRGGSGELFF. The DNA for the CDR3 is TGTGCTAGTGCCCTGAGAGGAGGGTCCGGGGAGCTGTTTTTT. Complete variable domain (other parts from reference TRBV12-5 and TRBJ2-2): DARVTQTPRHKVTEMGQEVTMRCQPILGHNTVFWYRQTMMQGLELLAYFRNRAPLDDSGMPKDRFSAEMPDATLATLKIQPSEPRDSAVYFCASALRGGSGELFFGEGSRLTVL.

The chain uses TRBV2 and TRBJ2-7; 14 bases are shared with TRBD2. The V gene's germline CDR1 is SNHLY and CDR2 FYNNEI. This CDR3 comprises 16 residues. J gave up 5 bases and V 4 bases, and 7 bases lay outside the gene matches. The CDR3 DNA reads as TGTGCCAGCAGTGTGACTAGCGGGGGGGCCGACGACGAGCAGTACTTC. Its translation: CASSVTSGGADDEQYF.

V and J are TRBV21-1 and TRBJ2-3; TRBD2 is taken as the D call from the table, unchecked against the DNA. TRBV21-1 is classified as a pseudogene. The CDR3 length is 17 residues. The chain's CDR3 is CASSTRDRWLRTDTQYF. CDR3 bases: TGTGCCAGCAGCACCCGGGATAGATGGCTTCGGACAGATACGCAGTATTTT.

The rearrangement uses TRBV30 and TRBJ1-2; D unresolved. The CDR3 loop spans 17 amino acids. The germline CDR1 and CDR2 sequences are GTSNPN and SVGIG (reference sequence). Trimming removed 2 bases at V and 0 bases at J, with 19 bases between. The CDR3 protein is CAWSIYPIGRANYGYTF. Here the CDR3 DNA reads TGTGCCTGGAGTATATACCCCATTGGGAGAGCTAACTATGGCTACACCTTC.

This chain connects TRBV5-4 to TRBJ2-5, with 11 positions matching TRBD1. Germline values: CDR1 SGHNT, CDR2 YYREEE (reference sequence). Losses at the gene ends were 0 bases for V and 4 bases for J; bases not matched to a gene: 2. The CDR3 spans 15 residues. The CDR3 bases are TGTGCCAGCAGCTTGGCCGGGACAGGGGGAGAGACCCAGTACTTC. This sequence encodes CASSLAGTGGETQYF.

The chain links TRBV5-1 to TRBJ2-1; 11 bases match TRBD1. The germline gives CDR1 SGHRS, CDR2 YFSETQ. CDR3 size: 16 residues. The V and J ends lost 0 bases and 8 bases, in that order; junction bases with no gene match: 7. Here the CDR3 DNA reads TGCGCCAGCAGCTTGGCCGGGACAGGGGGTATGGATGAGCAGTTCTTC. It is translated as CASSLAGTGGMDEQFF. Full variable domain (outside the CDR3, taken from reference TRBV5-1 and TRBJ2-1): KAGVTQTPRYLIKTRGQQVTLSCSPISGHRSVSWYQQTPGQGLQFLFEYFSETQRNKGNFPGRFSGRQFSNSRSEMNVSTLELGDSALYLCASSLAGTGGMDEQFFGPGTRLTVL.

This chain connects TRBV20-1 to TRBJ1-2; 9 bases are shared with TRBD1. Germline CDR1 DFQATT, CDR2 SNEGSKA (reference sequence). The CDR3 consists of 11 residues. As DNA, the CDR3 is TGCGGAGGGACAGGGAGAAGAGGCTACACCTTC. Its translation is CGGTGRRGYTF.

V gene TRBV29-1 combines with J gene TRBJ1-2; tentatively, D is TRBD1 (6 bases). CDR3 length: 10 residues. CDR1 SQVTM and CDR2 ANQGSEA come from the germline V gene. The germline V and J ends were trimmed by 5 bases and 12 bases, with 13 bases remaining between them. CDR3 amino acids: CSVRDIGNTF. The DNA for the CDR3 is TGCAGCGTTAGGGACATCGGTAACACCTTC.

This clone was observed once. In nucleotides, the CDR3 is TGTGCCATCAGAGGGACAGGGGTCGGGAGCTCCTACGAGCAGTACTTC. This encodes CAIRGTGVGSSYEQYF. The rearrangement uses TRBV10-3 and TRBJ2-7, with TRBD1 identical over 10 bases. This CDR3 contains 16 residues. The junction had 8 bases not matched to a gene; V was cut back by 6 bases and J by 0 bases. Germline V gene sequence: CDR1 ENHRY, CDR2 SYGVKD.

This sequence joins TRBV11-3 and TRBJ2-3; tentative D call: TRBD2 (5 bases). This CDR3 spans 15 amino acids. Germline V CDR1 and CDR2: SGHNT, YENEEA. Trimming pared 0 bases from V and 2 bases from J, leaving 9 bases between. The CDR3 spells CASSLDSGITDTQYF. For the CDR3, the DNA is TGTGCCAGCAGCTTAGACAGCGGAATCACAGATACGCAGTATTTT.

This chain links TRBV11-2 with TRBJ2-7; maybe TRBD1 (5 bases). The ends were cut back, 6 bases at V and 2 bases at J, with 11 bases in the middle. CDR1 is SGHAT, CDR2 FQNNGV, per germline. CDR3 size: 13 residues. The CDR3 DNA follows: TGTGCCAGCAGTCTTTCGACAGCCTACGAGCAGTACTTC. The encoded protein is CASSLSTAYEQYF.

The rearrangement links TRBV5-4 to TRBJ2-3; the match to TRBD2 covers 11 bases. CDR1 is SGHNT and CDR2 is YYREEE in the germline V gene (reference sequence). The V gene end was trimmed by 2 bases and the J gene end by 5 bases; junction bases not matched to a gene: 13. The CDR3 covers 18 residues. The CDR3 protein is CASSFLPSGRSRKDTQYF. The DNA for the CDR3 is TGTGCCAGCAGCTTTTTACCTAGCGGGAGGTCAAGGAAAGATACGCAGTATTTT.

V and J are TRBV5-8 and TRBJ1-1; D gene unclear. The CDR3 runs 19 residues. From germline, CDR1 is SGHTS and CDR2 YDEGEE. With 0 bases removed from V and 0 bases from J, the gap between germline ends came to 21 bases. The CDR3 protein is CASSLVSRFQAQMNTEAFF. The CDR3 DNA is TGTGCCAGCAGCTTGGTGTCTCGTTTCCAGGCGCAAATGAACACTGAAGCTTTCTTT.

The V and J genes are TRBV9 and TRBJ1-1, with D maybe TRBD1 (6 bases). The V gene lost 0 bases and the J gene lost 4 bases, with 13 bases spanning the gap. CDR1 SGDLS and CDR2 YYNGEE come from the germline V gene. This CDR3 contains 15 residues. The CDR3 loop is CASSVDGGAGTEAFF. The CDR3 DNA is TGTGCCAGCAGCGTAGATGGGGGGGCTGGCACTGAAGCTTTCTTT.

This clone was seen once. The chain combines TRBV11-2 with TRBJ1-4, with 12 bases lining up with TRBD1. The V and J ends lost 3 bases and 8 bases, in that order; junction bases with no gene match: 13. The germline gives CDR1 SGHAT, CDR2 FQNNGV. The CDR3 runs 18 residues. CDR3 sequence: CASSFLPGQGANLEKLFF. CDR3 nucleotides: TGTGCCAGCAGCTTTCTGCCGGGACAGGGGGCCAACTTGGAAAAACTGTTTTTT.

The chain uses TRBV18 and TRBJ2-6; D possibly corresponds to TRBD1 (5 bases). The CDR3 totals 13 residues. Germline CDR1 is KGHSH and CDR2 is LQKENI. V gave up 3 bases and J gave up 12 bases, with 12 bases separating them. As DNA, the CDR3 is TGTGCCAGCTCACCCCAGGGCCCGCGCGTCCTGACTTTC. This encodes CASSPQGPRVLTF.

This clone turned up a few times. V gene TRBV19 combines with J gene TRBJ2-7; 9 bases fit TRBD1. In germline, CDR1 is LNHDA, CDR2 SQIVND (reference sequence). The CDR3 is 15 residues long. V lost 5 bases, J lost 4 bases, and 9 bases stayed unmatched. DNA of the CDR3: TGTGCCAGTAGTTTGAAACCGGGACAGGGATACGAGCAGTACTTC. Translation gives CASSLKPGQGYEQYF.

This rearrangement joins TRBV28 to TRBJ2-7; TRBD1 aligns across 7 bases. Trimming at V came to 8 bases and at J to 4 bases, leaving 8 bases not matched to a gene. There are 13 residues in the CDR3. Looked up from germline, CDR1 is MDHEN and CDR2 is SYDVKM. The CDR3 spells CASQGTVSYEQYF. The DNA of the CDR3 is TGTGCCAGCCAGGGGACAGTCTCGTACGAGCAGTACTTC.

The chain combines TRBV27 with TRBJ2-2; D may be TRBD2 (5 bases). V was clipped by 6 bases and J by 3 bases, with 14 bases between them. Germline lookup yields CDR1 MNHEY and CDR2 SMNVEV (reference sequence). The CDR3 covers 15 residues. The CDR3 sequence is CASSLRELDTGELFF. DNA for the CDR3: TGTGCCAGCAGCCTTCGGGAATTGGACACCGGGGAGCTGTTTTTT.

This chain links TRBV6-1 with TRBJ2-1; 7 bases are a match to TRBD1. V gave up 1 base and J gave up 3 bases; unmatched junction bases: 3. Germline CDR1 is MNHNS and CDR2 is SASEGT. The CDR3 runs to 15 residues. The CDR3 loop reads CASSEGRGYYNEQFF. The CDR3 nucleotides read TGTGCCAGCAGTGAAGGCAGGGGGTACTACAATGAGCAGTTCTTC.

The J gene is TRBJ2-5, the V gene TRBV10-1; 7 bases are a match to TRBD1. Germline assignment: CDR1 WNHNN and CDR2 SYGVQD (reference sequence). The trim removed 4 bases at V and 13 bases at J, leaving 18 bases unmatched. The CDR3 extends over 15 amino acids. CDR3 sequence (DNA): TGCGCCAGCAGTGGTGGGACAGCAACCTTGGATACGCGGTACTTC. It yields the protein CASSGGTATLDTRYF.

The chain joins TRBV5-6 to TRBJ1-5; no clear D gene. CDR1 is SGHDT, CDR2 YYEEEE, per germline. The CDR3 consists of 12 residues. V lost 4 bases and J lost 4, with 6 bases in between. Written as DNA, the CDR3 is TGTGCCAGCAGCCCACAAAATCAGCCCCAGCATTTT. Its translation is CASSPQNQPQHF.

The rearrangement joins TRBV19 to TRBJ1-4; D may be TRBD1 (6 bases). V gave up 5 bases and J gave up 4 bases, with 14 bases separating them. In germline, CDR1 is LNHDA, CDR2 SQIVND (reference sequence). CDR3 length: 15 amino acids. The CDR3 bases are TGTGCCAGTAGTGTCCCGGGACACCTTAATGAAAAACTGTTTTTT. As protein: CASSVPGHLNEKLFF.